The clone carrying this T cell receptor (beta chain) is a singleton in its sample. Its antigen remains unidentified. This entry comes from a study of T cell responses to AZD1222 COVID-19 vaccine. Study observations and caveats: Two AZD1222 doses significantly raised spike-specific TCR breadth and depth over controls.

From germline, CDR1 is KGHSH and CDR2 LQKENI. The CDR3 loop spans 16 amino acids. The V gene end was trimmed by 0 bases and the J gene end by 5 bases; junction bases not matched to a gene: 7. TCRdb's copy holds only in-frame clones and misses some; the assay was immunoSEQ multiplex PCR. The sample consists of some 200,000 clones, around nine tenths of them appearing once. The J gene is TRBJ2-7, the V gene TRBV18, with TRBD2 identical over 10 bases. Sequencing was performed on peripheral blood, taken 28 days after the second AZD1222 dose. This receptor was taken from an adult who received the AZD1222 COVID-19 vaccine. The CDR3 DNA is TGTGCCAGCTCACCACCGGGTAGCGGGAGGTTGGACGAGCAGTACTTC. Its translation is CASSPPGSGRLDEQYF.